Listed below are T cell receptor beta chains from one sample, sequenced in a study of shared clonotypes between healthy human individuals. The assay was immunoSEQ multiplex PCR, and TCRdb's table has in-frame clones only and misses some. The sample contains more than 550,000 clones, about 90% of which appear only once. Sample: naive CD8+ T cells sorted from blood. Receptor source: a man aged 25 to 45 in good health. CDR3s include the opening cysteine and the closing phenylalanine or tryptophan. D genes are given only for firm matches. Not every row has a clone size; where given, it reads once, few, many or a size class.

d_call: -
clone_size: -
cdr3_length: 13
j_call: TRBJ1-5
v_call: TRBV5-3
cdr3_nt: TGTGCCAGGGGAGGGGAATGTTATCAGCCCCAGCATTTT
cdr3_aa: CARGGECYQPQHF

d_call: -
clone_size: -
cdr3_length: 15
j_call: TRBJ1-5
v_call: TRBV18
cdr3_nt: TGTGCCAGCTCACCACCGGGTGGAAGCAATCAGCCCCAGCATTTT
cdr3_aa: CASSPPGGSNQPQHF

d_call: -
clone_size: once
cdr3_length: 15
j_call: TRBJ2-7
v_call: TRBV7-9
cdr3_nt: TGTGCCAGCAGCTTAGGGCTGGGAGGCTCCTACGAGCAGTACTTC
cdr3_aa: CASSLGLGGSYEQYF

d_call: -
clone_size: -
cdr3_length: 19
j_call: TRBJ1-4
v_call: TRBV6-1
cdr3_nt: TGTGCCAGCAGTGAAGTTTCATACTTATGGGGGTTGACTAATGAAAAACTGTTTTTT
cdr3_aa: CASSEVSYLWGLTNEKLFF

d_call: -
clone_size: once
cdr3_length: 13
j_call: TRBJ1-1
v_call: TRBV7-6
cdr3_nt: TGTGCCAGCAGCTTAGGGGACAACACTGAAGCTTTCTTT
cdr3_aa: CASSLGDNTEAFF

d_call: TRBD1
clone_size: once
cdr3_length: 16
j_call: TRBJ1-4
v_call: TRBV7-9
cdr3_nt: TGTGCCAGCAGCTTAGTCGGGGACAGGACTAATGAAAAACTGTTTTTT
cdr3_aa: CASSLVGDRTNEKLFF

d_call: -
clone_size: -
cdr3_length: 14
j_call: TRBJ1-1
v_call: TRBV6-5
cdr3_nt: TGTGCCAGCAGTTACTCAGGGCGACGCACTGAAGCTTTCTTT
cdr3_aa: CASSYSGRRTEAFF

d_call: TRBD2
clone_size: -
cdr3_length: 13
j_call: TRBJ2-7
v_call: TRBV10-2
cdr3_nt: TGCGCCAGTACTAGCGGGACCTCCTACGAGCAGTACTTC
cdr3_aa: CASTSGTSYEQYF

d_call: -
clone_size: -
cdr3_length: 14
j_call: TRBJ2-7
v_call: TRBV7-9
cdr3_nt: TGTGCCAGCAGCCCTGGGGCAGGGGCCTACGAGCAGTACTTC
cdr3_aa: CASSPGAGAYEQYF

d_call: TRBD2
clone_size: -
cdr3_length: 19
j_call: TRBJ2-3
v_call: TRBV7-8
cdr3_nt: TGTGCCAGCAGCTCGGGACTAGCGGGGCCTATATCTGCAGCTGATACGCAGTATTTT
cdr3_aa: CASSSGLAGPISAADTQYF

d_call: -
clone_size: -
cdr3_length: 13
j_call: TRBJ1-1
v_call: TRBV27
cdr3_nt: TGTGCCAGCAGTTTATCGCTGGGAGCTGAAGCTTTCTTT
cdr3_aa: CASSLSLGAEAFF

d_call: -
clone_size: -
cdr3_length: 15
j_call: TRBJ2-6
v_call: TRBV9
cdr3_nt: TGTGCCAGCAGCGGTGGCCGAGGTGGGGCCAACGTCCTGACTTTC
cdr3_aa: CASSGGRGGANVLTF

d_call: TRBD2
clone_size: -
cdr3_length: 15
j_call: TRBJ2-7
v_call: TRBV10-1
cdr3_nt: TGCGCCAGGTTAGACTCCCCTAGCGGGAGAGGCGAGCAGTACTTC
cdr3_aa: CARLDSPSGRGEQYF

d_call: -
clone_size: -
cdr3_length: 15
j_call: TRBJ2-3
v_call: TRBV27
cdr3_nt: TGTGCCAGCAGGGCAGGGAGCACTAGCACAGATACGCAGTATTTT
cdr3_aa: CASRAGSTSTDTQYF

d_call: TRBD1
clone_size: once
cdr3_length: 16
j_call: TRBJ2-1
v_call: TRBV27
cdr3_nt: TGTGCCAGCAGTTTACGGGACAGGGGAGTAGGGAATGAGCAGTTCTTC
cdr3_aa: CASSLRDRGVGNEQFF

d_call: -
clone_size: -
cdr3_length: 12
j_call: TRBJ1-1
v_call: TRBV4-3
cdr3_nt: TGCGCCAGCAGCAACCACCGCGCTGAAGCTTTCTTT
cdr3_aa: CASSNHRAEAFF

d_call: -
clone_size: -
cdr3_length: 13
j_call: TRBJ1-1
v_call: TRBV10-1
cdr3_nt: TGCGCCAGCAGTGAGGTAGAGAACACTGAAGCTTTCTTT
cdr3_aa: CASSEVENTEAFF

d_call: -
clone_size: -
cdr3_length: 14
j_call: TRBJ2-2
v_call: TRBV7-6
cdr3_nt: TGTGCCAGCAGCTTTTCCGCGAACACCGGGGAGCTGTTTTTT
cdr3_aa: CASSFSANTGELFF

d_call: -
clone_size: -
cdr3_length: 12
j_call: TRBJ1-1
v_call: TRBV29-1
cdr3_nt: TGCAGCGCCTCGGGCGAGGGCACTGAAGCTTTCTTT
cdr3_aa: CSASGEGTEAFF

d_call: -
clone_size: few
cdr3_length: 12
j_call: TRBJ2-1
v_call: TRBV6-5
cdr3_nt: TGTGCCAGCGGACAGAACGGCAATGAGCAGTTCTTC
cdr3_aa: CASGQNGNEQFF

d_call: -
clone_size: -
cdr3_length: 13
j_call: TRBJ2-7
v_call: TRBV7-9
cdr3_nt: TGTGCCAGCACACGGAGTTACGGATACGAGCAGTACTTC
cdr3_aa: CASTRSYGYEQYF

d_call: -
clone_size: -
cdr3_length: 13
j_call: TRBJ1-1
v_call: TRBV28
cdr3_nt: TGTGCCAGCAGTTACGGAGCCCCCACTGAAGCTTTCTTT
cdr3_aa: CASSYGAPTEAFF

d_call: TRBD2
clone_size: few
cdr3_length: 17
j_call: TRBJ2-5
v_call: TRBV11-2
cdr3_nt: TGTGCCAGCAGCCCTCCACCCGGGACTAGCGACCAAGAGACCCAGTACTTC
cdr3_aa: CASSPPPGTSDQETQYF

d_call: -
clone_size: -
cdr3_length: 11
j_call: TRBJ2-7
v_call: TRBV5-4
cdr3_nt: TGTGCCAGCACCCTAGGATACGAGCAGTACTTC
cdr3_aa: CASTLGYEQYF

d_call: -
clone_size: -
cdr3_length: 12
j_call: TRBJ2-7
v_call: TRBV10-2
cdr3_nt: TGCGCCAGCAGTGACAGGGCCTACGAGCAGTACTTC
cdr3_aa: CASSDRAYEQYF

d_call: TRBD1
clone_size: -
cdr3_length: 14
j_call: TRBJ2-7
v_call: TRBV6-6
cdr3_nt: TGTGCCAGCAGTTACGGGACAGGCCTCTACGAGCAGTACTTC
cdr3_aa: CASSYGTGLYEQYF

d_call: -
clone_size: -
cdr3_length: 14
j_call: TRBJ1-1
v_call: TRBV18
cdr3_nt: TGTGCCAGCTCACCACTTAGGGAGGACACTGAAGCTTTCTTT
cdr3_aa: CASSPLREDTEAFF

d_call: TRBD2
clone_size: -
cdr3_length: 16
j_call: TRBJ2-3
v_call: TRBV7-6
cdr3_nt: TGTGCCAGCAGTCTCGGACTAGCGGGAGATCCAGATACGCAGTATTTT
cdr3_aa: CASSLGLAGDPDTQYF

d_call: TRBD1
clone_size: -
cdr3_length: 16
j_call: TRBJ2-5
v_call: TRBV11-3
cdr3_nt: TGTGCCAGCAGCACAACGGACAGGGACAAAGGGGAGACCCAGTACTTC
cdr3_aa: CASSTTDRDKGETQYF

d_call: TRBD1
clone_size: -
cdr3_length: 17
j_call: TRBJ1-1
v_call: TRBV11-2
cdr3_nt: TGTGCCAGCAGCTTGAGGAGGACAGGATCCATGAACACTGAAGCTTTCTTT
cdr3_aa: CASSLRRTGSMNTEAFF

d_call: TRBD2
clone_size: -
cdr3_length: 15
j_call: TRBJ2-2
v_call: TRBV29-1
cdr3_nt: TGCAGCGTGTTACTAGCGGGTGGGAACACCGGGGAGCTGTTTTTT
cdr3_aa: CSVLLAGGNTGELFF